A single sample is the source of the 14 T cell receptor beta chains below, sequenced in a study of blood T cell repertoires in COVID-19. The table came from immunoSEQ multiplex PCR; TCRdb's copy has only in-frame clones and leaves some out. This repertoire shows 200,000 to 250,000 clones, about 79% found once; its top ten account for about 3.4%. Source material: PBMCs or T cells enriched from blood (not recorded which). These receptors were taken from a woman in her sixties or seventies who had recovered from COVID-19.

The chain couples TRBV29-1 to TRBJ2-5; 8 positions agree with TRBD1. V shed 2 bases, J shed 4 bases, and the junction held 6 bases outside the gene matches. CDR1 and CDR2 from the germline V gene are SQVTM and ANQGSEA. This CDR3 contains 14 residues. DNA for the CDR3: TGCAGCGTTGAACGACAGGGGTTCCCAGAGACCCAGTACTTC. Translation gives CSVERQGFPETQYF.

The chain uses TRBV7-6 and TRBJ1-3, with 7 bases aligning to TRBD1. Trimming cost V 4 bases and J 3 bases; bases outside gene matches: 6. CDR1 SGHVS and CDR2 FNYEAQ come from the germline V gene. This CDR3 comprises 15 residues. CDR3 residues: CASSYGRGNGNTIYF. The CDR3 DNA reads as TGTGCCAGCAGCTACGGCAGGGGGAATGGAAACACCATATATTTT. The full variable domain, its missing parts supplied by reference TRBV7-6 and TRBJ1-3, is GAGVSQSPRYKVTKRGQDVALRCDPISGHVSLYWYRQALGQGPEFLTYFNYEAQQDKSGLPNDRFSAERPEGSISTLTIQRTEQRDSAMYRCASSYGRGNGNTIYFGEGSWLTVV.

The chain joins TRBV5-1 to TRBJ1-2, with unresolved D. Trimming stripped 4 bases from V and 0 bases from J, with 4 bases between. Looked up from germline, CDR1 is SGHRS and CDR2 is YFSETQ. This CDR3 spans 12 amino acids. In nucleotides, the CDR3 is TGCGCCAGCAGCATATCTAACTATGGCTACACCTTC. As protein: CASSISNYGYTF.

The chain links TRBV19 to TRBJ1-2, with 9 nucleotides matching TRBD1. Germline V CDR1 and CDR2: LNHDA, SQIVND (reference sequence). CDR3 length: 13 residues. The V gene end was trimmed by 5 bases and the J gene end by 8 bases; junction bases not matched to a gene: 6. The CDR3 DNA reads TGTGCCAGTAGTCGGGACAGGGAGTACGGCTACACCTTC. Protein sequence: CASSRDREYGYTF.

The rearrangement links TRBV6-2 or TRBV6-3 to TRBJ1-5; TRBD1 aligns across 9 bases. This CDR3 is built from 15 residues. Losses at the gene ends were 2 bases for V and 5 bases for J; bases not matched to a gene: 4. Germline assignment: CDR1 MNHEY and CDR2 SVGEGT. DNA for the CDR3: TGTGCCAGCAGTTACGACAGGGGGTTCGATCAGCCCCAGCATTTT. Its translation is CASSYDRGFDQPQHF.

V is TRBV6-5 and J is TRBJ1-6, with 8 bases lining up with TRBD1. Germline V gene lookup returns CDR1 MNHEY and CDR2 SVGAGI. This CDR3 contains 14 residues. The V gene end was trimmed by 7 bases and the J gene end by 7 bases; junction bases not matched to a gene: 6. CDR3 nucleotides: TGTGCCAGCACGAGGGCAGGGGGCAATTCACCCCTCCACTTT. This codes for CASTRAGGNSPLHF.

This chain connects TRBV18 to TRBJ1-2; D remains unclear. The length of the CDR3 is 13 residues. Germline assignment: CDR1 KGHSH and CDR2 LQKENI. The V end lost 2 bases, the J end lost 6 bases, and 10 bases lay between the germline ends. The CDR3 loop reads CASSPGRTDGYTF. CDR3 DNA: TGTGCCAGCTCACCAGGGAGGACGGATGGCTACACCTTC.

In its sample, this clone was seen once. V and J are TRBV6-1 and TRBJ2-2, with TRBD2 as a possible D gene (5 bases). The CDR3 covers 15 residues. Germline V gives CDR1 MNHNS, CDR2 SASEGT. V was trimmed by 1 base and J by 3 bases, leaving 9 bases between them. The CDR3 sequence: CASSEGQADTGELFF. Written as DNA, the CDR3 is TGTGCCAGCAGTGAAGGGCAAGCGGACACCGGGGAGCTGTTTTTT.

The chain employs TRBV12-3 or TRBV12-4 and TRBJ1-1; D call uncertain. The CDR3 runs to 12 residues. V was shortened by 3 bases and J by 3 bases, with 5 bases between the two germline ends. The CDR3 sequence is CASSFTDTEAFF. CDR3 nucleotide sequence: TGTGCCAGCAGTTTTACGGACACTGAAGCTTTCTTT.

The V and J genes are TRBV7-2 and TRBJ2-2; 7 bases align to TRBD1. There are 15 residues in the CDR3. Germline V gene sequence: CDR1 SGHTA, CDR2 FQGNSA. With 4 bases clipped from V and 3 bases from J, the junction kept 5 bases outside the gene matches. CDR3 sequence (DNA): TGTGCCAGCAGCTCGCCGGGACAGCACACCGGGGAGCTGTTTTTT. It codes for CASSSPGQHTGELFF.

This chain uses TRBV5-1 with TRBJ2-7; D perhaps matches TRBD2 (6 bases). Trimming pared 4 bases from V and 5 bases from J, leaving 16 bases between. Germline V lookup: CDR1 SGHRS, CDR2 YFSETQ. The CDR3 is 14 amino acids. The CDR3 DNA reads TGCGCCAGCAGCCCAGGGCTAGCGTCCCACGAGCAGTACTTC. This codes for CASSPGLASHEQYF.

This chain joins TRBV7-9 and TRBJ2-5; D not certain. V shed 1 base and J shed 0 bases, with 6 bases lying between them. The V gene's germline CDR1 is SEHNR and CDR2 FQNEAQ (reference sequence). This CDR3 contains 14 residues. Here the CDR3 DNA reads TGTGCCAGCAGCTTAGGGGCAAACCAAGAGACCCAGTACTTC. Amino acid sequence: CASSLGANQETQYF.

This chain connects TRBV2 to TRBJ2-1, with a weak D call TRBD2 (6 bases). Germline V gene sequence: CDR1 SNHLY, CDR2 FYNNEI. CDR3 size: 13 residues. V lost 6 bases and J lost 6, with 12 bases in between. CDR3: CASRAGPLNEQFF. The CDR3 nucleotides are TGTGCCAGCAGGGCGGGACCGCTCAATGAGCAGTTCTTC.

V is TRBV5-1 and J is TRBJ1-1, with TRBD1 matching 7 bases. The V segment lost 4 bases and the J segment 0 bases; nucleotides outside the gene matches: 6. The CDR3 covers 15 residues. Germline V gives CDR1 SGHRS, CDR2 YFSETQ. The CDR3 DNA is TGCGCCAGCAGCAACTCACAGGGGTTGAACACTGAAGCTTTCTTT. It encodes CASSNSQGLNTEAFF.